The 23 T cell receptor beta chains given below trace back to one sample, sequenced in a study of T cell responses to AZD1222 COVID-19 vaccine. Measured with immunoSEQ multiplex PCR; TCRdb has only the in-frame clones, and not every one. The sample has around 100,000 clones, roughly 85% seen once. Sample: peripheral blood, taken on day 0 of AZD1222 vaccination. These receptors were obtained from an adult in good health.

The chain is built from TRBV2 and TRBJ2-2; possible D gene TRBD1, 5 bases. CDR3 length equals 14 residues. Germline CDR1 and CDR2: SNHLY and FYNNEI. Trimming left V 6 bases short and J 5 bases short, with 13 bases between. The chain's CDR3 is CASRIIQETGELFF. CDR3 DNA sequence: TGTGCCAGCAGGATAATACAGGAGACCGGGGAGCTGTTTTTT.

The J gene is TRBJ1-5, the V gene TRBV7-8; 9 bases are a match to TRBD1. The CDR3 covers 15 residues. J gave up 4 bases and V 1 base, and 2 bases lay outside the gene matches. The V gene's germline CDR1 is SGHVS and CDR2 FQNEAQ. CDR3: CASSLGDRGNQPQHF. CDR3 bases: TGTGCCAGCAGCTTAGGAGACAGGGGGAATCAGCCCCAGCATTTT.

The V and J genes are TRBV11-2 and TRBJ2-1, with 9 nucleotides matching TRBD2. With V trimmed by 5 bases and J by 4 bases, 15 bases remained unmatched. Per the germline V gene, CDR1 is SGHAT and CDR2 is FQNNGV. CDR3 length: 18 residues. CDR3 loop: CASSGRLSSGGQYNEQFF. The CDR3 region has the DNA TGTGCCAGCAGCGGCCGGCTGAGTAGCGGGGGACAATACAATGAGCAGTTCTTC.

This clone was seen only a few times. Here the CDR3 DNA reads TGTGCCATCAGTGGTGGCAGAAATTCACCCCTCCACTTT. Its protein product is CAISGGRNSPLHF. The chain is built from TRBV10-3 and TRBJ1-6, with D hard to call. The CDR3 runs 13 residues. V was clipped by 4 bases and J by 7 bases, with 8 bases between them. Per germline, CDR1 ENHRY and CDR2 SYGVKD.

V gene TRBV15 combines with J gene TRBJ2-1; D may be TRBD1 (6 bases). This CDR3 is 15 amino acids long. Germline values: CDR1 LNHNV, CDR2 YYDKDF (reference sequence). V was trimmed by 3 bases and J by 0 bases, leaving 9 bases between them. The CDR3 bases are TGTGCCACCAGCAGCTGGGGGCTCTCCTACAATGAGCAGTTCTTC. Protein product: CATSSWGLSYNEQFF.

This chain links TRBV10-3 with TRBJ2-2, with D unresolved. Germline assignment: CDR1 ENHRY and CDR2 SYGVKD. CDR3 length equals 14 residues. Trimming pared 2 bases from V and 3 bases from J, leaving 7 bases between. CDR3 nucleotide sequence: TGTGCCATCAGTGAGCGTCAAGACACCGGGGAGCTGTTTTTT. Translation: CAISERQDTGELFF.

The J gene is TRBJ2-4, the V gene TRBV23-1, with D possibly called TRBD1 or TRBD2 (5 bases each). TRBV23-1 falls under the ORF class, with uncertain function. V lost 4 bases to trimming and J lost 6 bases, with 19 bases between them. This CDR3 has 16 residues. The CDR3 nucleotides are TGCGCCAGCAGTCGCACATCGTACCGGGACGGAAACATTCAGTACTTC. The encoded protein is CASSRTSYRDGNIQYF.

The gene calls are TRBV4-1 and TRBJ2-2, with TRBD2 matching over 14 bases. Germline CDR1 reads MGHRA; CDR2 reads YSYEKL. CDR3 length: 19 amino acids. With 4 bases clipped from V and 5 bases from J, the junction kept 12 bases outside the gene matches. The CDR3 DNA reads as TGCGCCAGCAGCCTACGCGGGACTAGCGGGAGTTTAGGGACCGGGGAGCTGTTTTTT. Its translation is CASSLRGTSGSLGTGELFF.

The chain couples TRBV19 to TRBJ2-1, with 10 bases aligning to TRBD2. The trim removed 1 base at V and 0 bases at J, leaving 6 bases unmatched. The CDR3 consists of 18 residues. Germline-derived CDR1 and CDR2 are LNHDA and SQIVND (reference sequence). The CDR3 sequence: CASSIGTSGMVSYNEQFF. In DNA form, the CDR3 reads TGTGCCAGTAGTATAGGCACTAGCGGGATGGTCTCCTACAATGAGCAGTTCTTC.

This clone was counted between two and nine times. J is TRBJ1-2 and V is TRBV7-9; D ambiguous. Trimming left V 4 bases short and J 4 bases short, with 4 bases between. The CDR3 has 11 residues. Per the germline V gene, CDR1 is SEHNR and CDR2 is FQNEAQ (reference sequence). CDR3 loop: CASSSTYGYTF. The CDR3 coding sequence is TGTGCCAGCAGCTCCACCTATGGCTACACCTTC.

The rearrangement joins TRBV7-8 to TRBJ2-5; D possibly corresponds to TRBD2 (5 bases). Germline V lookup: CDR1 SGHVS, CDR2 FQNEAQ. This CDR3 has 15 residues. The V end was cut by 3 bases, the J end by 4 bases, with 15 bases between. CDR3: CASSFGGGIPETQYF. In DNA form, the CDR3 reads TGTGCCAGCAGCTTCGGAGGTGGGATCCCAGAGACCCAGTACTTC.

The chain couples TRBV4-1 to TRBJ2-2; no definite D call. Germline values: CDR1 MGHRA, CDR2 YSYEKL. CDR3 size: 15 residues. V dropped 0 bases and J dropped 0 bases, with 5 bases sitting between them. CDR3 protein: CASSQDFANTGELFF. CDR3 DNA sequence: TGCGCCAGCAGCCAAGATTTTGCGAACACCGGGGAGCTGTTTTTT.

This CDR3 reads CASSPTSGGTHEQFF. The CDR3 DNA follows: TGTGCCAGCAGCCCCACTAGCGGGGGGACACATGAGCAGTTCTTC. The V gene is TRBV6-4, the J gene TRBJ2-1, with TRBD2 matching 12 bases. The CDR3 length is 15 residues. Trimming removed 6 bases from V and 8 bases from J; junction bases left unmatched: 8. Germline assignment: CDR1 MRHNA and CDR2 SNTAGT.

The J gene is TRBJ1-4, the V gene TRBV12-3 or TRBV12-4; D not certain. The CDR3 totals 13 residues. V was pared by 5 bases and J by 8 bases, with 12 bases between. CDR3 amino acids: CASSQTGIEKLFF. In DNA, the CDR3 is TGTGCCAGCAGTCAGACCGGGATCGAAAAACTGTTTTTT.

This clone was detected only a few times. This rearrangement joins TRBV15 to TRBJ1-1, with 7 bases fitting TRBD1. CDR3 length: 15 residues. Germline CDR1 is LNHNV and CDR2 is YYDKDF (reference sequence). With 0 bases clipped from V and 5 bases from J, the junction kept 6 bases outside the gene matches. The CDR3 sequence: CATSRDPPGGTEAFF. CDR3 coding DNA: TGTGCCACCAGCAGAGATCCGCCAGGGGGGACTGAAGCTTTCTTT.

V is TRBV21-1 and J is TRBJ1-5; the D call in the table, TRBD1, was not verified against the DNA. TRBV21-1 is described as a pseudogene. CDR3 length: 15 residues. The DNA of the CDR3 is TGTGCCAGCAGCAAAGTGAGAGACAGGGGCCAGCCCCAGCATTTT. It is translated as CASSKVRDRGQPQHF.

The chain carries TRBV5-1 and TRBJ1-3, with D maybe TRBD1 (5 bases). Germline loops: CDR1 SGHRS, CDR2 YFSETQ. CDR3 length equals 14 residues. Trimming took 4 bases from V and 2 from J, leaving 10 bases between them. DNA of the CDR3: TGCGCCAGCAGCCAAGGGACTACTGGAAACACCATATATTTT. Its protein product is CASSQGTTGNTIYF. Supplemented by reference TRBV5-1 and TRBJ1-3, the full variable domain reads KAGVTQTPRYLIKTRGQQVTLSCSPISGHRSVSWYQQTPGQGLQFLFEYFSETQRNKGNFPGRFSGRQFSNSRSEMNVSTLELGDSALYLCASSQGTTGNTIYFGEGSWLTVV.

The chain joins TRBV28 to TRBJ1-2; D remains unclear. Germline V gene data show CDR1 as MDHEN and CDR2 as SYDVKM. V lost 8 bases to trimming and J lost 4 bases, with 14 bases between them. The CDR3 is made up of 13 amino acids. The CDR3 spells CASSTGSAYGYTF. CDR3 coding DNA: TGTGCCAGCTCTACCGGGTCAGCCTATGGCTACACCTTC.

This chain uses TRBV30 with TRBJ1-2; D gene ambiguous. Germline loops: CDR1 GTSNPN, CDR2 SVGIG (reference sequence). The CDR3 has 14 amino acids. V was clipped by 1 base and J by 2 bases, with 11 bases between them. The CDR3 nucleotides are TGTGCCTGGAGTGGAGAAGAGAAAAACTATGGCTACACCTTC. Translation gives CAWSGEEKNYGYTF.

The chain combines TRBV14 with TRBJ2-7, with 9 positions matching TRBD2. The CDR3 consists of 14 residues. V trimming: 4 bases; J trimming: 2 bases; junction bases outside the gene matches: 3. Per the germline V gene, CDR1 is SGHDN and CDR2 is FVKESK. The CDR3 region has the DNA TGTGCCAGCAGCCCCCGGACTAGCGCCTACGAGCAGTACTTC. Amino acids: CASSPRTSAYEQYF.

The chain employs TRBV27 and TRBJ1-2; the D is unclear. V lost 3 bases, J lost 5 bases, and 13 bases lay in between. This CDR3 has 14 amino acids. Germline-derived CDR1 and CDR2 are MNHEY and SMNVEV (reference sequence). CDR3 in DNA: TGTGCCAGCAGTTTCATCCCGTCGGGGTATGGCTACACCTTC. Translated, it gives CASSFIPSGYGYTF.

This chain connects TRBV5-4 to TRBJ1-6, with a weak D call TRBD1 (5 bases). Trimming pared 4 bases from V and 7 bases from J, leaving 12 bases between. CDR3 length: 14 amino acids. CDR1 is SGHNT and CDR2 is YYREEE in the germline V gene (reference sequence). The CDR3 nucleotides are TGTGCCAGCAGCATCGGTGGGGCCAATTCACCCCTCCACTTT. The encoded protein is CASSIGGANSPLHF. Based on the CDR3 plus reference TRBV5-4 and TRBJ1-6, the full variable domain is ETGVTQSPTHLIKTRGQQVTLRCSSQSGHNTVSWYQQALGQGPQFIFQYYREEENGRGNFPPRFSGLQFPNYSSELNVNALELDDSALYLCASSIGGANSPLHFGNGTRLTVT.

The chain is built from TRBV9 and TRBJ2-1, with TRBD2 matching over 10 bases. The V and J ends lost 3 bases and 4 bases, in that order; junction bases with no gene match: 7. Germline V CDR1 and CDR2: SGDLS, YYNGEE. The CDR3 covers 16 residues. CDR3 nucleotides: TGTGCCAGCAGCGCCCTAGCGGGGGTTTCGTACAATGAGCAGTTCTTC. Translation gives CASSALAGVSYNEQFF.